A single sample is the source of the 23 T cell receptor beta chains below, sequenced in a study of identical twins. TCRdb reanalysed the 5' RACE reads using MiXCR and keeps one entry per CDR3 protein. The sample yields some 660,000 distinct CDR3 sequences, around 8.3% seen once. The same data also contributed to another study, on yellow fever vaccine responses in identical twins.

The sequencing input was PBMCs. Receptors were obtained from a woman younger than 30 in good health.

The chain has TRBV11-2 and TRBJ2-3; D ambiguous. Germline-derived CDR1 and CDR2 are SGHAT and FQNNGV. The CDR3 consists of 18 residues. V lost 5 bases, J lost 2 bases, and 23 bases lay in between. The CDR3 loop reads CASSPMVGSNRPTDTQYF. In nucleotides, the CDR3 is TGTGCCAGCAGCCCAATGGTGGGCTCGAATCGTCCCACAGATACGCAGTATTTT.

This clonotype appeared a few times. V and J are TRBV28 and TRBJ2-7; D possibly corresponds to TRBD1 (5 bases). V was shortened by 5 bases and J by 2 bases, with 10 bases between the two germline ends. Germline V gives CDR1 MDHEN, CDR2 SYDVKM. This CDR3 has 13 residues. The CDR3 spells CASSGNRPYEQYF. The CDR3 DNA follows: TGTGCCAGCAGTGGAAACAGGCCCTACGAGCAGTACTTC. The full variable domain, its missing parts supplied by reference TRBV28 and TRBJ2-7, is DVKVTQSSRYLVKRTGEKVFLECVQDMDHENMFWYRQDPGLGLRLIYFSYDVKMKEKGDIPEGYSVSREKKERFSLILESASTNQTSMYLCASSGNRPYEQYFGPGTRLTVT.

This clonotype was detected many times. The V gene is TRBV2, the J gene TRBJ2-1; 7 bases agree with TRBD2. The CDR3 extends over 12 amino acids. Per the germline V gene, CDR1 is SNHLY and CDR2 is FYNNEI. With V trimmed by 8 bases and J by 9 bases, 7 bases remained unmatched. The CDR3 is CASGLAVSEQFF. CDR3 DNA: TGTGCCAGCGGGCTAGCGGTGTCTGAGCAGTTCTTC.

This clonotype has a handful of counts. CDR3 loop: CASKGGANYGYTF. DNA for the CDR3: TGTGCCAGCAAGGGGGGAGCTAACTATGGCTACACCTTC. This sequence joins TRBV6-1 and TRBJ1-2; perhaps TRBD1 as D (6 bases). Germline loops: CDR1 MNHNS, CDR2 SASEGT. The CDR3 has 13 residues. The V and J ends lost 7 bases and 0 bases respectively, with 9 bases between them.

This clonotype has a handful of counts. V usage is TRBV6-2 or TRBV6-3 and J usage is TRBJ2-5; D might be TRBD1 (5 bases). The V and J ends lost 2 bases and 1 base respectively, with 5 bases between them. The CDR3 runs 13 residues. Germline loops: CDR1 MNHEY, CDR2 SVGEGT. The CDR3 sequence: CASSYGAQETQYF. The DNA for the CDR3 is TGTGCCAGCAGTTACGGGGCCCAAGAGACCCAGTACTTC.

This clonotype was seen more than once but under ten times. The J gene is TRBJ2-3, the V gene TRBV7-9; D possibly corresponds to TRBD2 (7 bases). The CDR3 consists of 15 residues. V lost 4 bases and J lost 6, with 17 bases in between. CDR1 and CDR2 (germline): SEHNR, FQNEAQ (reference sequence). The CDR3 reads CASSSRGATGDTQYF. The CDR3 region has the DNA TGTGCCAGCAGCTCCCGGGGGGCTACTGGGGATACGCAGTATTTT.

The rearrangement links TRBV7-6 to TRBJ2-7, with 10 bases matching TRBD1. The germline gives CDR1 SGHVS, CDR2 FNYEAQ. J gave up 0 bases and V 5 bases, and 10 bases lay outside the gene matches. CDR3 length equals 17 residues. CDR3 sequence (DNA): TGTGCCAGCAGCGTCACAACCGGGACAGGGGACTCCTACGAGCAGTACTTC. Residues: CASSVTTGTGDSYEQYF.

V and J are TRBV10-3 and TRBJ1-4, with a possible D match to TRBD1 (5 bases). Germline V gene sequence: CDR1 ENHRY, CDR2 SYGVKD. The CDR3 extends over 17 amino acids. The ends were cut back, 0 bases at V and 0 bases at J, with 11 bases in the middle. CDR3 loop: CAISESGRGTTNEKLFF. DNA for the CDR3: TGTGCCATCAGTGAGTCGGGACGGGGGACAACTAATGAAAAACTGTTTTTT.

This clonotype appeared a few times. The chain links TRBV15 to TRBJ2-3; TRBD1 agrees at 7 bases. Germline lookup yields CDR1 LNHNV and CDR2 YYDKDF (reference sequence). V lost 1 base and J lost 10; bases outside the gene matches: 14. The length of the CDR3 is 16 residues. The CDR3 sequence: CATSRGRQGRVSPQYF. The CDR3 nucleotides read TGTGCCACCAGCAGAGGCCGACAGGGCCGGGTTTCGCCGCAGTATTTT.

This clonotype was recorded a few times. The rearrangement links TRBV4-1 to TRBJ2-3; 9 positions match TRBD2. This CDR3 region has 16 residues. Germline loops: CDR1 MGHRA, CDR2 YSYEKL. The ends lost 3 bases at V and 2 bases at J; junction bases unmatched: 6. DNA of the CDR3: TGCGCCAGCAGCCACTCTAGCGGGGCCCTCACAGATACGCAGTATTTT. Protein product: CASSHSSGALTDTQYF.

This clonotype was seen repeatedly, ten times or more. The rearrangement joins TRBV25-1 to TRBJ1-4; D not resolved. This CDR3 comprises 14 residues. Germline V gene data show CDR1 as MGHDK and CDR2 as SYGVNS. The V gene lost 1 base and the J gene lost 4 bases, with 7 bases spanning the gap. This CDR3 reads CASSEFDVNEKLFF. For the CDR3, the DNA is TGTGCCAGCAGTGAATTCGACGTTAATGAAAAACTGTTTTTT.

The chain recombines TRBV12-3 or TRBV12-4 with TRBJ2-1, with D hard to call. The CDR3 extends over 11 amino acids. V lost 8 bases and J 7 bases, leaving 9 bases between the germline ends. The CDR3 loop is CASLTWNEQFF. The CDR3 DNA sequence: TGTGCCAGCCTTACTTGGAATGAGCAGTTCTTC.

This clonotype was detected only a few times. This sequence joins TRBV16 and TRBJ1-2; D is uncertain. Trimming shortened V by 0 bases and J by 5 bases, and 13 bases separated the two germline ends. CDR1 KGHSY and CDR2 FQNENV come from the germline V gene. The CDR3 has 15 amino acids. The CDR3 DNA sequence: TGTGCCAGCAGCCAATCGGTCCAGGAGATATATGGCTACACCTTC. Amino acid sequence: CASSQSVQEIYGYTF. The full variable domain, in which reference TRBV16 and TRBJ1-2 provide the parts outside the CDR3, is GEEVAQTPKHLVRGEGQKAKLYCAPIKGHSYVFWYQQVLKNEFKFLISFQNENVFDETGMPKERFSAKCLPNSPCSLEIQATKLEDSAVYFCASSQSVQEIYGYTFGSGTRLTVV.

This clonotype was counted a few times. The CDR3 sequence: CASSLRWGAVETQYF. CDR3 coding DNA: TGTGCCAGCAGCTTAAGATGGGGGGCCGTGGAGACCCAGTACTTC. The rearrangement joins TRBV7-2 to TRBJ2-5, with D possibly being TRBD1 or TRBD2 (6 bases each). This CDR3 contains 15 residues. Germline CDR1 reads SGHTA; CDR2 reads FQGNSA. V shed 2 bases and J shed 5 bases, with 15 bases lying between them.

In its sample, this clonotype was seen a few times. V gene TRBV29-1 combines with J gene TRBJ2-7; possible D gene TRBD1, 6 bases. Germline CDR1 is SQVTM and CDR2 is ANQGSEA. This CDR3 spans 13 amino acids. V dropped 6 bases and J dropped 6 bases, with 18 bases sitting between them. The CDR3 DNA reads as TGCAGCGTGCTATTACCACAGGGCCTCGAGCAGTACTTC. Translated, it gives CSVLLPQGLEQYF.

This clonotype was detected many times. The chain employs TRBV5-1 and TRBJ2-7; unclear D gene. Germline CDR1 reads SGHRS; CDR2 reads YFSETQ. There are 13 residues in the CDR3. V gave up 4 bases and J gave up 1 base, with 9 bases separating them. For the CDR3, the DNA is TGCGCCAGCAGCGCCACCATTTCCTACGAGCAGTACTTC. This sequence encodes CASSATISYEQYF.

This clonotype turned up a few times. This sequence joins TRBV7-8 and TRBJ1-2; 7 nucleotides match TRBD1. The CDR3 is made up of 13 amino acids. Trimming at V came to 1 base and at J to 8 bases, leaving 4 bases not matched to a gene. Per the germline V gene, CDR1 is SGHVS and CDR2 is FQNEAQ. The CDR3 DNA sequence: TGTGCCAGCAGCTTAGTAGGGGGCGACGGCTACACCTTC. Translation: CASSLVGGDGYTF.

V gene TRBV5-1 combines with J gene TRBJ2-4; 7 nucleotides align to TRBD2. J gave up 15 bases and V 4 bases, and 13 bases lay outside the gene matches. Germline V gives CDR1 SGHRS, CDR2 YFSETQ. CDR3 size: 13 residues. CDR3 sequence (DNA): TGCGCCAGCAGCCGGGACGGGGGGACGCGGAGGTACTTC. Translated, it gives CASSRDGGTRRYF.

CDR3 sequence reads: CASSSPTGYTF. Written as DNA, the CDR3 is TGTGCCAGCAGCTCACCCACAGGGTACACCTTC. The genes are TRBV5-4 and TRBJ1-2, with D perhaps matching TRBD1 (6 bases). The germline gives CDR1 SGHNT, CDR2 YYREEE (reference sequence). Trimming shortened V by 3 bases and J by 11 bases, and 11 bases separated the two germline ends. This CDR3 comprises 11 residues.

The J gene is TRBJ2-3, the V gene TRBV4-2; TRBD1 agrees at 8 bases. Germline values: CDR1 LGHNA, CDR2 YNFKEQ. Trimming cost V 1 base and J 0 bases; bases outside gene matches: 3. This CDR3 has 16 residues. The CDR3 loop is CASSQVRQGSTDTQYF. CDR3 nucleotides: TGTGCCAGCAGCCAAGTAAGACAGGGGAGCACAGATACGCAGTATTTT.

This clonotype turned up a few times. V usage is TRBV4-2 and J usage is TRBJ2-2, with TRBD2 as a possible D gene (6 bases). This CDR3 region has 20 residues. V lost 4 bases and J 0 bases, leaving 24 bases between the germline ends. Germline V gene data show CDR1 as LGHNA and CDR2 as YNFKEQ. This chain's CDR3 is CASSRTGTVSLDANTGELFF. The CDR3, as DNA: TGTGCCAGCAGCCGCACCGGGACTGTGAGCCTCGACGCGAACACCGGGGAGCTGTTTTTT.

This clonotype was picked up many times. J is TRBJ1-4 and V is TRBV12-3 or TRBV12-4; 7 bases align to TRBD1. With V trimmed by 2 bases and J by 7 bases, 4 bases remained unmatched. This CDR3 comprises 14 residues. CDR3 bases: TGTGCCAGCAGTTTACAACAGGGGCGTGAAAAACTGTTTTTT. This sequence encodes CASSLQQGREKLFF.

The chain has TRBV20-1 and TRBJ1-5, with 10 bases lining up with TRBD1. The CDR3 loop spans 15 amino acids. Germline V gene lookup returns CDR1 DFQATT and CDR2 SNEGSKA (reference sequence). The J segment lost 2 bases and the V segment lost 1 base, leaving 2 bases of the junction unmatched. The CDR3 coding sequence is TGCAGTGCTAGAGTCGGGACAGGGGGCAATCAGCCCCAGCATTTT. Its translation: CSARVGTGGNQPQHF.